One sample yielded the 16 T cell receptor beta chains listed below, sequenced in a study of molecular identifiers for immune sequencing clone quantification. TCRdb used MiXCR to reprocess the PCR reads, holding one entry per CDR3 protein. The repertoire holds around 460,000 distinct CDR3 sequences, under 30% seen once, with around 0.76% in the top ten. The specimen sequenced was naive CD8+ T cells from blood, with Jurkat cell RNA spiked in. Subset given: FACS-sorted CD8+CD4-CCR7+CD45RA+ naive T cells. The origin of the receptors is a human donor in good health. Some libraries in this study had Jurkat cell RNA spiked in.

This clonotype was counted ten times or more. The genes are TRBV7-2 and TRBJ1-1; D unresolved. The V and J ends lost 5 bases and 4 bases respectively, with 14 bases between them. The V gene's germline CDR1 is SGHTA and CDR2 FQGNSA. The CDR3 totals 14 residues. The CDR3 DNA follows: TGTGCCAGCAGCCCAATTGATTGGAGCACTGAAGCTTTCTTT. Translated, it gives CASSPIDWSTEAFF.

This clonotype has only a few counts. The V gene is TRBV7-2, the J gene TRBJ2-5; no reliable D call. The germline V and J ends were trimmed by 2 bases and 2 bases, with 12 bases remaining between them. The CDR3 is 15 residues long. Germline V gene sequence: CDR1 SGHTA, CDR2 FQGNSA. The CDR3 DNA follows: TGTGCCAGCAGCTTATCCCGGACCCCTCAAGAGACCCAGTACTTC. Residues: CASSLSRTPQETQYF.

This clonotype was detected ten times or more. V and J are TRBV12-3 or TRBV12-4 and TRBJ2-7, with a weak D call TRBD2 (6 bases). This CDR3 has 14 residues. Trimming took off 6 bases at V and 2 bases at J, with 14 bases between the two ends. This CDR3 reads CASSPPGLPYEQYF. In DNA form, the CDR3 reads TGTGCCAGCAGCCCGCCGGGACTGCCCTACGAGCAGTACTTC.

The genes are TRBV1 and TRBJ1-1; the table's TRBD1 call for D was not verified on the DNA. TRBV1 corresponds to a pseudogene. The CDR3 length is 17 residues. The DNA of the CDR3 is TGCACCAGCAGCCACCAGAAGGGACAGGGGGTGAACACTGAAGCTTTCTTT. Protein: CTSSHQKGQGVNTEAFF.

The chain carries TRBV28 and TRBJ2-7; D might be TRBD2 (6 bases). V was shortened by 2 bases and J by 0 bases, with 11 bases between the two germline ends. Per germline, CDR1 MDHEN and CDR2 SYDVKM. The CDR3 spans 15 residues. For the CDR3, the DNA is TGTGCCAGCAGTTTAACCGGGAGCAGCTCCTACGAGCAGTACTTC. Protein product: CASSLTGSSSYEQYF.

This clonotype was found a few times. The CDR3, as DNA: TGCAGTGCTAGAGATATGAGCGGGGGCTCCTACGAGCAGTACTTC. This codes for CSARDMSGGSYEQYF. The V call is TRBV20-1, the J call TRBJ2-7, with 8 bases matching TRBD2. V lost 0 bases and J lost 0; bases outside the gene matches: 4. The CDR3 length is 15 residues. Per germline, CDR1 DFQATT and CDR2 SNEGSKA (reference sequence).

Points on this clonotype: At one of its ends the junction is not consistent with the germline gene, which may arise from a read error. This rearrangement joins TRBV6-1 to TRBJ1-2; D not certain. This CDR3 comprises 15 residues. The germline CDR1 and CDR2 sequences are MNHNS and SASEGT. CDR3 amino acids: CASSERRAANHGYTF. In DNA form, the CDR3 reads TGTGCCAGCAGTGAAAGAAGGGCAGCTAACCATGGCTACACCTTC.

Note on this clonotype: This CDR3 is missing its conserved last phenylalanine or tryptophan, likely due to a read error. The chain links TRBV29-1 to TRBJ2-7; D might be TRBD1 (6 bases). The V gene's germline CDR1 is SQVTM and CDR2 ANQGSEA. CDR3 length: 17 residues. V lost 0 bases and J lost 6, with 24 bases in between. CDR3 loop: CSVEDPLGAYASGEQYY. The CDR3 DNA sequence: TGCAGCGTTGAAGATCCGTTGGGGGCCTATGCCTCTGGCGAGCAGTACTAC.

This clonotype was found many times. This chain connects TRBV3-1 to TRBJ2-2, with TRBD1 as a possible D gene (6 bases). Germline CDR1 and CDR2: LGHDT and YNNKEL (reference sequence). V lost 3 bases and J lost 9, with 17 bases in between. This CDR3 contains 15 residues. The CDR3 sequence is CASSHHLQQGRELFF. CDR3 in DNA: TGTGCCAGCAGCCATCACCTACAACAGGGCCGGGAGCTGTTTTTT.

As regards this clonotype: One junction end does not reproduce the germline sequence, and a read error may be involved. CDR3 sequence reads: CSAPRLGNTGELVF. Here the CDR3 DNA reads TGCAGTGCTCCCCGACTAGGGAACACCGGGGAGCTGGTTTTT. The chain combines TRBV20-1 with TRBJ2-2; weak D call: TRBD2 (6 bases). Germline CDR1 reads DFQATT; CDR2 reads SNEGSKA (reference sequence). The CDR3 covers 14 residues.

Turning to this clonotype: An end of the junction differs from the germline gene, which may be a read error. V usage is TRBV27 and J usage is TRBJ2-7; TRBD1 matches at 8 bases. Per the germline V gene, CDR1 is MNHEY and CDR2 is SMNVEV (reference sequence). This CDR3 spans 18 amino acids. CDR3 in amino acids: CASSPITPGGIITYAPSF. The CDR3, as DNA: TGTGCCAGCAGTCCTATTACTCCAGGGGGCATTATCACCTACGCGCCGTCCTTC.

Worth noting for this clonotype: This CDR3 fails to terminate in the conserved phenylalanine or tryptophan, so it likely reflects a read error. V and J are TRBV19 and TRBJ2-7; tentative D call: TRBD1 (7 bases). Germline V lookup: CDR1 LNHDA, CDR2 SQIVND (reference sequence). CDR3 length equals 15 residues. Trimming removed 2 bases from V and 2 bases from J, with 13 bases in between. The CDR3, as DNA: TGTGCCAGTAGTATATCGGCAGGGGGGACCTACGAGCAGTACCTC. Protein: CASSISAGGTYEQYL.

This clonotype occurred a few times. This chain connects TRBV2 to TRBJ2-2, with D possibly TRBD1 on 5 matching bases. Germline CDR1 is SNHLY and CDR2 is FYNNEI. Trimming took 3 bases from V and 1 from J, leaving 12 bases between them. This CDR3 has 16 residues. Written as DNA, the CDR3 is TGTGCCAGCAGTGACTCGACGACAGTGAACACCGGGGAGCTGTTTTTT. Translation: CASSDSTTVNTGELFF.

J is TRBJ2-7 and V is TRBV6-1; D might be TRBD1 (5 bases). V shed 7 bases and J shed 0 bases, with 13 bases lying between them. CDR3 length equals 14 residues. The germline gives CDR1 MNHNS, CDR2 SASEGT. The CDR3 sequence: CASKTVHSSYEQYF. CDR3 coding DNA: TGTGCCAGCAAGACAGTCCACAGCTCCTACGAGCAGTACTTC.

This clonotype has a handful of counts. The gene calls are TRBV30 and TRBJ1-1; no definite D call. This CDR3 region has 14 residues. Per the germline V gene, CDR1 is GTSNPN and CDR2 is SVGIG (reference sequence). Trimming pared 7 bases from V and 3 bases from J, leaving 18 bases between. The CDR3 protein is CALLSFPLYTEAFF. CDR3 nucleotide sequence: TGTGCCTTGCTCTCGTTTCCCCTATACACTGAAGCTTTCTTT.

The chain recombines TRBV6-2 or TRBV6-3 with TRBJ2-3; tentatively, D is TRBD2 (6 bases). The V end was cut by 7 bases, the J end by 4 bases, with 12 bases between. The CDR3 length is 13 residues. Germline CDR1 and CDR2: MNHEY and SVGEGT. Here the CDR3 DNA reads TGTGCCAGCATCGGAGGGTGGGCAGATACGCAGTATTTT. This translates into CASIGGWADTQYF.